Reported below is one T cell receptor beta chain. Antigen specificity is unknown. These data come from a study of T cell responses to AZD1222 COVID-19 vaccine. Overall study context: Doses given second, at about 4 or about 12 weeks, were pooled. General observations from the study: White British donors predominated, females outnumbered males, and clonal diversity was possibly underestimated. Per reports, nearly half of all spike-specific TCRs target regions that are unmutated in variants. Baseline seropositives among AZD1222 recipients totaled only five or six.

Germline lookup yields CDR1 SGHNT and CDR2 YYREEE (reference sequence). This CDR3 contains 12 residues. Trimming took off 4 bases at V and 9 bases at J, with 11 bases between the two ends. Data came from immunoSEQ multiplex PCR; TCRdb stores just in-frame clones and leaves some out. The sample records around 120,000 clones, 88% being singletons. This receptor was taken from an adult in good health. The chain links TRBV5-4 to TRBJ2-1; possibly TRBD1 for D (6 bases). Here the sequenced sample was peripheral blood, taken on day 0 of AZD1222 vaccination. The CDR3 region is CASSPGEGEQFF. In DNA form, the CDR3 reads TGTGCCAGCAGCCCAGGGGAAGGTGAGCAGTTCTTC.